Below, 20 T cell receptor beta chains from the same sample are listed, as sequenced in a study of regulatory T cells in long-lasting Graves disease. Relying on iRepertoire HTBI primers and Arm-PCR of CDR3 regions, the team built TCR beta libraries. TCRdb fed the multiplex PCR reads into MiXCR, producing one record per CDR3 protein. The table includes roughly 410,000 distinct CDR3 sequences, approximately 15% detected once. The time point is: newly diagnosed GD, antithyroid drugs for less than 3 months. From RNA extracted from PBMCs, the TCR library was made. These data are also associated with another study on T cells in Graves' hyperthyroidism and ophthalmopathy.

This specimen was peripheral blood mononuclear cells (PBMCs), taken at new diagnosis, from a patient treated with antithyroid drugs. The receptors were gathered from a woman between 40 and 50 years old with Graves disease.

This clonotype was detected ten times or more. V is TRBV2 and J is TRBJ2-5, with 7 bases lining up with TRBD1. V lost 3 bases and J lost 4; bases outside the gene matches: 5. The CDR3 has 14 amino acids. Per germline, CDR1 SNHLY and CDR2 FYNNEI. DNA for the CDR3: TGTGCCAGCAGTGAGGATTACAGGGGAGAGACCCAGTACTTC. Its translation is CASSEDYRGETQYF. Full variable domain (missing parts from reference TRBV2 and TRBJ2-5): EPEVTQTPSHQVTQMGQEVILRCVPISNHLYFYWYRQILGQKVEFLVSFYNNEISEKSEIFDDQFSVERPDGSNFTLKIRSTKLEDSAMYFCASSEDYRGETQYFGPGTRLLVL.

This clonotype was counted a few times. The rearrangement joins TRBV14 to TRBJ2-3; TRBD1 matches 9 bases. CDR3 size: 18 residues. V lost 4 bases to trimming and J lost 2 bases; unmatched junction nucleotides: 13. Germline CDR1 and CDR2: SGHDN and FVKESK. CDR3 nucleotide sequence: TGTGCCAGCAGCCCAAATTGGGGACAGGGTGGCTCCACAGATACGCAGTATTTT. Translating gives CASSPNWGQGGSTDTQYF.

The genes are TRBV3-1 and TRBJ2-1, with 8 bases that match TRBD2. The CDR3 contains 19 residues. CDR1 and CDR2 from the germline V gene are LGHDT and YNNKEL (reference sequence). V gave up 2 bases and J gave up 0 bases; unmatched junction bases: 12. The CDR3 loop is CASSQTGGIAGRSYNEQFF. The CDR3 nucleotides read TGTGCCAGCAGCCAAACAGGAGGGATAGCGGGGCGCTCCTACAATGAGCAGTTCTTC.

This clonotype was observed a few times. The V call is TRBV10-3, the J call TRBJ1-5, with TRBD1 matching 10 bases. In germline, CDR1 is ENHRY, CDR2 SYGVKD. This CDR3 is built from 16 residues. Trimming at V came to 3 bases and at J to 6 bases, leaving 8 bases not matched to a gene. CDR3 DNA sequence: TGTGCCATCAGTGAACCGGCCGGGACAGGGGTTCAGCCCCAGCATTTT. This codes for CAISEPAGTGVQPQHF.

This clonotype came up many times. The rearrangement joins TRBV7-8 to TRBJ1-5; unclear D gene. Trimming shortened V by 5 bases and J by 5 bases, and 13 bases separated the two germline ends. This CDR3 has 14 residues. Germline V CDR1 and CDR2: SGHVS, FQNEAQ. CDR3: CASSPQSRDQPQHF. The CDR3 DNA sequence: TGTGCCAGCAGCCCGCAGTCTCGGGATCAGCCCCAGCATTTT. Using reference TRBV7-8 and TRBJ1-5 for the parts outside the CDR3, the full variable domain is GAGVSQSPRYKVAKRGQDVALRCDPISGHVSLFWYQQALGQGPEFLTYFQNEAQLDKSGLPSDRFFAERPEGSVSTLKIQRTQQEDSAVYLCASSPQSRDQPQHFGDGTRLSIL.

The rearrangement uses TRBV4-1 and TRBJ2-7; possible D gene TRBD1, 6 bases. Trimming stripped 4 bases from V and 5 bases from J, with 18 bases between. This CDR3 comprises 15 residues. Germline assignment: CDR1 MGHRA and CDR2 YSYEKL. CDR3 loop: CASSRGGTTFDEQYF. CDR3 bases: TGCGCCAGCAGCCGAGGTGGGACAACGTTCGACGAGCAGTACTTC.

CDR3 protein: CASSQEGWAGGDTQYF. DNA for the CDR3: TGCGCCAGCAGCCAAGAAGGTTGGGCGGGTGGAGATACGCAGTATTTT. The chain combines TRBV4-1 with TRBJ2-3, with a tentative D call TRBD2 (5 bases). This CDR3 has 16 residues. V was cut by 0 bases and J by 5 bases, with 15 bases left in between. CDR1 MGHRA and CDR2 YSYEKL come from the germline V gene.

There are many counts of this clonotype. CDR3 loop: CASSLRGLAGSYNEQFF. DNA of the CDR3: TGTGCCAGCAGCTTAAGAGGACTAGCGGGCTCCTACAATGAGCAGTTCTTC. This chain uses TRBV11-3 with TRBJ2-1, with 11 bases aligning to TRBD2. The CDR3 sequence is 17 residues long. Germline CDR1 is SGHNT and CDR2 is YENEEA. V trimming: 2 bases; J trimming: 0 bases; junction bases outside the gene matches: 3.

V usage is TRBV6-1 and J usage is TRBJ1-3; tentative D call: TRBD1 (5 bases). The CDR3 spans 14 residues. With 6 bases removed from V and 2 bases from J, the gap between germline ends came to 11 bases. CDR1 is MNHNS, CDR2 SASEGT, per germline. The CDR3 DNA reads as TGTGCCAGCAGCCTACAGGTTCCTGGAAACACCATATATTTT. It encodes CASSLQVPGNTIYF.

Comment on this clonotype: It may be a read error: a sequence one base away is much more abundant. This chain joins TRBV19 and TRBJ1-4; a possible D gene is TRBD1 (5 bases). The CDR3 consists of 13 residues. The germline CDR1 and CDR2 sequences are LNHDA and SQIVND (reference sequence). In DNA, the CDR3 is TGTACCAGCGCCGGGACGGCTAATGAAAAACTGTTTTTT. Its protein is CTSAGTANEKLFF.

The chain employs TRBV7-9 and TRBJ1-1; unclear D gene. This CDR3 spans 15 amino acids. V was cut by 5 bases and J by 5 bases, with 18 bases left in between. Germline loops: CDR1 SEHNR, CDR2 FQNEAQ (reference sequence). The CDR3 protein is CASSVQTRAPTEAFF. The CDR3 region has the DNA TGTGCCAGCAGCGTCCAGACAAGGGCCCCAACTGAAGCTTTCTTT.

The sample holds many counts of this clonotype. V is TRBV9 and J is TRBJ2-1, with TRBD2 identical over 7 bases. Germline CDR1 and CDR2: SGDLS and YYNGEE. The J segment lost 1 base and the V segment lost 0 bases, leaving 4 bases of the junction unmatched. The length of the CDR3 is 16 residues. CDR3 sequence: CASSVDWGGSYNEQFF. CDR3 nucleotide sequence: TGTGCCAGCAGCGTAGATTGGGGGGGGTCCTACAATGAGCAGTTCTTC.

This clonotype came up many times. The J gene is TRBJ2-7, the V gene TRBV12-3 or TRBV12-4, with no clear D. CDR3 length equals 15 residues. V dropped 3 bases and J dropped 9 bases, with 21 bases sitting between them. CDR3 in DNA: TGTGCCAGCAGTTTTGGAACGGCACAGTCTCGGAGGCAGTACTTC. Amino acids: CASSFGTAQSRRQYF.

The rearrangement uses TRBV4-1 and TRBJ1-4; a possible D gene is TRBD1 (5 bases). Germline lookup yields CDR1 MGHRA and CDR2 YSYEKL. This CDR3 contains 15 residues. Trimming cost V 0 bases and J 5 bases, with 10 bases left between them. The CDR3 sequence is CASSQDGAGNEKLFF. The CDR3 DNA sequence: TGCGCCAGCAGCCAAGATGGTGCAGGGAATGAAAAACTGTTTTTT.

This clonotype was seen at least ten times. V gene TRBV3-1 combines with J gene TRBJ2-1; D gene uncertain. The CDR3 runs to 18 residues. Deletions cut 1 base from V and 1 base from J, with 17 bases between. The germline gives CDR1 LGHDT, CDR2 YNNKEL (reference sequence). The chain's CDR3 is CASSQGPPFSESYNEQFF. The CDR3 DNA reads as TGTGCCAGCAGCCAAGGGCCACCTTTTTCGGAGTCCTACAATGAGCAGTTCTTC.

This rearrangement joins TRBV24-1 to TRBJ2-1; possibly TRBD2 for D (5 bases). There are 15 residues in the CDR3. Germline V gene sequence: CDR1 KGHDR, CDR2 SFDVKD. The germline V and J ends were trimmed by 4 bases and 9 bases, with 18 bases remaining between them. As DNA, the CDR3 is TGTGCCACCAGTGACACCGGACGGGGAATCGGTGAGCAGTTCTTC. This sequence encodes CATSDTGRGIGEQFF.

In this sample, this clonotype turned up a few times. The CDR3 DNA follows: TGTGCCAGCAGCGTAGCCGGCGGGTATAATTCACCCCTCCACTTT. Its translation is CASSVAGGYNSPLHF. The rearrangement links TRBV9 to TRBJ1-6; D not certain. The CDR3 sequence is 15 residues long. Trimming stripped 0 bases from V and 4 bases from J, with 8 bases between. The V gene's germline CDR1 is SGDLS and CDR2 YYNGEE.

This clonotype was seen at least ten times. The chain links TRBV15 to TRBJ2-1, with TRBD2 matching over 8 bases. From germline, CDR1 is LNHNV and CDR2 YYDKDF (reference sequence). This CDR3 contains 15 residues. V gave up 0 bases and J gave up 6 bases; unmatched junction bases: 4. Written as DNA, the CDR3 is TGTGCCACCAGCAGAGATGGGACTAGTTTCAATGAGCAGTTCTTC. Translated, it gives CATSRDGTSFNEQFF.

The V and J genes are TRBV20-1 and TRBJ2-7, with TRBD2 identical over 13 bases. Unmatched junction bases numbered 5, after V lost 3 bases and J lost 0 bases. CDR3 length: 16 residues. Germline CDR1 and CDR2: DFQATT and SNEGSKA (reference sequence). The CDR3 region has the DNA TGCAGTGCTAGCCCGGGACTAGCGGGAAGCTCCTACGAGCAGTACTTC. It translates to CSASPGLAGSSYEQYF.

The chain recombines TRBV10-3 with TRBJ2-3; unclear D gene. The CDR3 is 12 amino acids. Per germline, CDR1 ENHRY and CDR2 SYGVKD. The V end was cut by 10 bases, the J end by 5 bases, with 13 bases between. The CDR3 protein is CATLNTGDTQYF. The CDR3 bases are TGTGCCACTCTCAATACGGGAGATACGCAGTATTTT.